This T cell receptor (beta chain) appears in the sequencing data of a study of cytomegalovirus exposure and HLA in healthy donors. Study-wide points: Upon later analysis, HLA-associated TCR beta chains proved more clonally expanded than other, equally common chains.

Both 60 Vbeta primers and 13 Jbeta primers went into the PCR. Libraries were prepared by immunoSEQ multiplex PCR; TCRdb keeps only in-frame clonotypes and omits some of them. In the table there are under 150,000 clones, 78% of which are singletons. Trimming took off 0 bases at V and 2 bases at J, with 12 bases between the two ends. Germline V gives CDR1 MNHEY, CDR2 SMNVEV (reference sequence). CDR3 length equals 16 residues. Comment on this clone: What it binds is unknown.

Sequenced: PBMCs. The sequence derives from a male donor in good health and CMV-seronegative. The chain joins TRBV27 to TRBJ2-3; the D gene is possibly TRBD1 (6 bases). CDR3 nucleotide sequence: TGTGCCAGCAGTTTATCTATAGGACAGCTCACAGATACGCAGTATTTT. Translating gives CASSLSIGQLTDTQYF.